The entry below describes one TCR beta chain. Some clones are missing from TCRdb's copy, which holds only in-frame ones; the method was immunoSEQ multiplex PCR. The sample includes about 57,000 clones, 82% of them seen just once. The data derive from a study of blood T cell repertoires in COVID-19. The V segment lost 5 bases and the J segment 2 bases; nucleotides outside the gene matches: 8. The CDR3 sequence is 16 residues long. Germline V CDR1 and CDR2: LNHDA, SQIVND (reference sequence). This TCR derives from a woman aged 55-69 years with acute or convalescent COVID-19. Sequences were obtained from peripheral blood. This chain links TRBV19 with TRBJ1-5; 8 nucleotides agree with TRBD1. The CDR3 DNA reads TGTGCCAGTAGTTCCTCGGACAGGGCGGGCAATCAGCCCCAGCATTTT. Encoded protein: CASSSSDRAGNQPQHF.